These T cell receptor beta chains were read from a single sample in a study of blood T cell repertoires in COVID-19. Only in-frame clones appear in the TCRdb table, and some are missing; sequencing was by immunoSEQ multiplex PCR. The data contain roughly 180,000 clones, more than 80% of them seen just once; the ten biggest clones take up roughly 7.7%. Sample: peripheral blood. The receptor source for this set is a woman in her fifties or sixties with acute or convalescent COVID-19. Each CDR3 is given with its conserved first and last residue. A D gene is named only where the DNA matches it firmly.

V	D	J	DNA	CDR3
TRBV6-1	-	TRBJ1-5	TGTGCCAGCAGTGAGGGGGGGCCGGGCAGCAATCAGCCCCAGCATTTT	CASSEGGPGSNQPQHF
TRBV27	TRBD2	TRBJ2-2	TGTGCCACCGCAGCGGGAGGGATTAACACCGGGGAGCTGTTTTTT	CATAAGGINTGELFF
TRBV5-1	TRBD1	TRBJ1-2	TGCGCCAGCAGCTTCGGACAGGGGACGCTCTATGGCTACACCTTC	CASSFGQGTLYGYTF
TRBV6-5	-	TRBJ1-4	TGTGCCAGCAGTTACGGCAGGGCCTTGGATGAAAAACTGTTTTTT	CASSYGRALDEKLFF
TRBV5-1	TRBD1	TRBJ1-3	TGCGCCAGCAGCCCTTCGGGACAGGCGAAGTCGAACACCATATATTTT	CASSPSGQAKSNTIYF
TRBV3-1/TRBV3-2	TRBD1	TRBJ1-5	TGTGCCAGCAGCTTCGGGACAGGGGATCAGCCCCAGCATTTT	CASSFGTGDQPQHF
TRBV28	-	TRBJ1-5	TGTGCCAGCAAGCGAAGCATGATTGGGCCCCAGCATTTT	CASKRSMIGPQHF
TRBV27	TRBD1	TRBJ1-2	TGTGCCAGCAGAACGTTCACAGGGGAGAGAGGCTACACCTTC	CASRTFTGERGYTF
TRBV18	TRBD1	TRBJ1-1	TGTGCCAGCTCACCTCGGACAGGGTCGGTCACTGAAGCTTTCTTT	CASSPRTGSVTEAFF
TRBV4-2	-	TRBJ1-1	TGTGCCAGCAGCCAAGATCTTAGAACTGAAGCTTTCTTT	CASSQDLRTEAFF
TRBV5-1	-	TRBJ2-2	TGCGCCAGCAGCGGTCCCGGGGTCGGGACCGGGGAGCTGTTTTTT	CASSGPGVGTGELFF
TRBV15	TRBD2	TRBJ2-5	TGTGCCACCAGCAGAGATGACCTAGCGGGGCGGGAGACCCAGTACTTC	CATSRDDLAGRETQYF
TRBV12-3/TRBV12-4	-	TRBJ1-5	TGTGCCAGCAGTCCCTCCGGGGGGCCCCAGCATTTT	CASSPSGGPQHF
TRBV12-3/TRBV12-4	-	TRBJ1-2	TGTGCCAGCAGTTTTGACACTAACTATGGCTACACCTTC	CASSFDTNYGYTF
TRBV3-1/TRBV3-2	-	TRBJ1-4	TGTGCCAGCAGCCACACGATCCAGGGAAATGAAAAACTGTTTTTT	CASSHTIQGNEKLFF
TRBV3-1/TRBV3-2	-	TRBJ2-2	TGTGCCAGCAGCAAGCGGCCCTCTGGAGGCACCGGGGAGCTGTTTTTT	CASSKRPSGGTGELFF
TRBV6-1	-	TRBJ1-2	TGTGCCAGCAGTGAACCCCCGGGATCCAACTATGGCTACACCTTC	CASSEPPGSNYGYTF
TRBV19	-	TRBJ1-1	TGTGCCAGTACTGTCAGGGTCGGGGGGGACACTGAAGCTTTCTTT	CASTVRVGGDTEAFF
TRBV7-3	-	TRBJ2-2	TGTGCCAGCAGCTTAACGGCGCAGGGGATGAAAACCGGGGAGCTGTTTTTT	CASSLTAQGMKTGELFF
TRBV6-6	TRBD1	TRBJ1-4	TGTGCCAGCAGCTGGCCGGGACAGTCTAATGAAAAACTGTTTTTT	CASSWPGQSNEKLFF
TRBV2	-	TRBJ2-2	TGTGCCAGCAGTTGGCAGGGAAGTACCGGGGAGCTGTTTTTT	CASSWQGSTGELFF
TRBV11-3	TRBD2	TRBJ2-1	TGTGCCAGCAGCCCGATAGCGGGAGGTCTGGCAGCGGAGCAGTTCTTC	CASSPIAGGLAAEQFF
TRBV4-1	-	TRBJ2-2	TGCGCCAGCAGCCAAGAGTTTCTCCGGGAGCTGTTTTTT	CASSQEFLRELFF
TRBV6-5	TRBD2	TRBJ2-7	TGTGCCAGCAGTTACTCGGGGGGGAGGGGGCAGTACTTC	CASSYSGGRGQYF
TRBV6-5	-	TRBJ2-5	TGTGCCAGCGTCGGGCGGGCATCCCTCGGGACCCAGTACTTC	CASVGRASLGTQYF
TRBV9	-	TRBJ2-7	TGTGCCAGCAGCCCTCCGGGACACCGCTACGAGCAGTACTTC	CASSPPGHRYEQYF
TRBV3-1/TRBV3-2	-	TRBJ1-2	TGTGCCAGCAGCCAAGACCCCCCAGCTAACTATGGCTACACCTTC	CASSQDPPANYGYTF
TRBV6-5	TRBD2	TRBJ2-1	TGTGCCAGCAGGATAGCGGGAGGGAGCGGTGAGCAGTTCTTC	CASRIAGGSGEQFF
TRBV20-1	-	TRBJ1-6	TGCAGTGCTAGTCAGACAGGACGCTCCTATAATTCACCCCTCCACTTT	CSASQTGRSYNSPLHF
TRBV7-2	TRBD1	TRBJ1-1	TGTGCCAGCAGCTTAAACAGGGGGAACACTGAAGCTTTCTTT	CASSLNRGNTEAFF
TRBV5-1	-	TRBJ1-4	TGCGCCAGCAGCTCGTGGGGGGGCGGCGGTGAAAAACTGTTTTTT	CASSSWGGGGEKLFF
TRBV5-4	TRBD1	TRBJ1-1	TGTGCCAGCAGCTTCGACAGGGGGAACACTGAAGCTTTCTTT	CASSFDRGNTEAFF
TRBV2	-	TRBJ1-2	TGTGCCAGCAGTGTCGGAGCCAACTATGGCTACACCTTC	CASSVGANYGYTF
TRBV20-1	-	TRBJ1-5	TGCAGTGCTAGTTCAGATAGCAATCAGCCCCAGCATTTT	CSASSDSNQPQHF
TRBV30	-	TRBJ1-6	TGTGCCTGGAGTGATAGCATGGATTCACCCCTCCACTTT	CAWSDSMDSPLHF
TRBV27	-	TRBJ2-3	TGTGCCAGCAGTTCATCCCCCTGGACTACAGATACGCAGTATTTT	CASSSSPWTTDTQYF
TRBV9	TRBD1	TRBJ1-2	TGTGCCAGCAGGGCTGGGACAGGGTCACCGAGGGATGGCTACACCTTC	CASRAGTGSPRDGYTF
TRBV7-8	TRBD1	TRBJ2-2	TGTGCCAGCAGTACAGGGGTCACCGGGGAGCTGTTTTTT	CASSTGVTGELFF
TRBV5-1	TRBD1	TRBJ1-5	TGCGCCAGCAGGGTCGGGACAGGGGCCGATCAGCCCCAGCATTTT	CASRVGTGADQPQHF
TRBV2	TRBD1	TRBJ1-5	TGTGCCAGCAGTGGGTTGAGGACAGGGGATCAGCCCCAGCATTTT	CASSGLRTGDQPQHF
TRBV5-4	-	TRBJ1-4	TGTGCCAGCAGCTTGGGTGCAGGGTCTAATGAAAAACTGTTTTTT	CASSLGAGSNEKLFF
TRBV5-4	-	TRBJ1-1	TGTGCCAGCAGGCGGAACGGGGGTCTGACTGAAGCTTTCTTT	CASRRNGGLTEAFF
TRBV10-3	TRBD1	TRBJ1-1	TGTGCCATCAGCGAATGGACAGGGGCCTCAGAAGCTTTCTTT	CAISEWTGASEAFF
TRBV6-5	TRBD1	TRBJ1-5	TGTGCCAACTCCGGGACAGGGGATCAGCCCCAGCATTTT	CANSGTGDQPQHF
TRBV6-1	TRBD1	TRBJ1-1	TGTGCCAGCAGTGAACATCCAGGGGGCAACACTGAAGCTTTCTTT	CASSEHPGGNTEAFF
TRBV18	TRBD2	TRBJ2-5	TGTGCCAGCTCACCTTTGGTGCCAGCGGGACAAGAGACCCAGTACTTC	CASSPLVPAGQETQYF